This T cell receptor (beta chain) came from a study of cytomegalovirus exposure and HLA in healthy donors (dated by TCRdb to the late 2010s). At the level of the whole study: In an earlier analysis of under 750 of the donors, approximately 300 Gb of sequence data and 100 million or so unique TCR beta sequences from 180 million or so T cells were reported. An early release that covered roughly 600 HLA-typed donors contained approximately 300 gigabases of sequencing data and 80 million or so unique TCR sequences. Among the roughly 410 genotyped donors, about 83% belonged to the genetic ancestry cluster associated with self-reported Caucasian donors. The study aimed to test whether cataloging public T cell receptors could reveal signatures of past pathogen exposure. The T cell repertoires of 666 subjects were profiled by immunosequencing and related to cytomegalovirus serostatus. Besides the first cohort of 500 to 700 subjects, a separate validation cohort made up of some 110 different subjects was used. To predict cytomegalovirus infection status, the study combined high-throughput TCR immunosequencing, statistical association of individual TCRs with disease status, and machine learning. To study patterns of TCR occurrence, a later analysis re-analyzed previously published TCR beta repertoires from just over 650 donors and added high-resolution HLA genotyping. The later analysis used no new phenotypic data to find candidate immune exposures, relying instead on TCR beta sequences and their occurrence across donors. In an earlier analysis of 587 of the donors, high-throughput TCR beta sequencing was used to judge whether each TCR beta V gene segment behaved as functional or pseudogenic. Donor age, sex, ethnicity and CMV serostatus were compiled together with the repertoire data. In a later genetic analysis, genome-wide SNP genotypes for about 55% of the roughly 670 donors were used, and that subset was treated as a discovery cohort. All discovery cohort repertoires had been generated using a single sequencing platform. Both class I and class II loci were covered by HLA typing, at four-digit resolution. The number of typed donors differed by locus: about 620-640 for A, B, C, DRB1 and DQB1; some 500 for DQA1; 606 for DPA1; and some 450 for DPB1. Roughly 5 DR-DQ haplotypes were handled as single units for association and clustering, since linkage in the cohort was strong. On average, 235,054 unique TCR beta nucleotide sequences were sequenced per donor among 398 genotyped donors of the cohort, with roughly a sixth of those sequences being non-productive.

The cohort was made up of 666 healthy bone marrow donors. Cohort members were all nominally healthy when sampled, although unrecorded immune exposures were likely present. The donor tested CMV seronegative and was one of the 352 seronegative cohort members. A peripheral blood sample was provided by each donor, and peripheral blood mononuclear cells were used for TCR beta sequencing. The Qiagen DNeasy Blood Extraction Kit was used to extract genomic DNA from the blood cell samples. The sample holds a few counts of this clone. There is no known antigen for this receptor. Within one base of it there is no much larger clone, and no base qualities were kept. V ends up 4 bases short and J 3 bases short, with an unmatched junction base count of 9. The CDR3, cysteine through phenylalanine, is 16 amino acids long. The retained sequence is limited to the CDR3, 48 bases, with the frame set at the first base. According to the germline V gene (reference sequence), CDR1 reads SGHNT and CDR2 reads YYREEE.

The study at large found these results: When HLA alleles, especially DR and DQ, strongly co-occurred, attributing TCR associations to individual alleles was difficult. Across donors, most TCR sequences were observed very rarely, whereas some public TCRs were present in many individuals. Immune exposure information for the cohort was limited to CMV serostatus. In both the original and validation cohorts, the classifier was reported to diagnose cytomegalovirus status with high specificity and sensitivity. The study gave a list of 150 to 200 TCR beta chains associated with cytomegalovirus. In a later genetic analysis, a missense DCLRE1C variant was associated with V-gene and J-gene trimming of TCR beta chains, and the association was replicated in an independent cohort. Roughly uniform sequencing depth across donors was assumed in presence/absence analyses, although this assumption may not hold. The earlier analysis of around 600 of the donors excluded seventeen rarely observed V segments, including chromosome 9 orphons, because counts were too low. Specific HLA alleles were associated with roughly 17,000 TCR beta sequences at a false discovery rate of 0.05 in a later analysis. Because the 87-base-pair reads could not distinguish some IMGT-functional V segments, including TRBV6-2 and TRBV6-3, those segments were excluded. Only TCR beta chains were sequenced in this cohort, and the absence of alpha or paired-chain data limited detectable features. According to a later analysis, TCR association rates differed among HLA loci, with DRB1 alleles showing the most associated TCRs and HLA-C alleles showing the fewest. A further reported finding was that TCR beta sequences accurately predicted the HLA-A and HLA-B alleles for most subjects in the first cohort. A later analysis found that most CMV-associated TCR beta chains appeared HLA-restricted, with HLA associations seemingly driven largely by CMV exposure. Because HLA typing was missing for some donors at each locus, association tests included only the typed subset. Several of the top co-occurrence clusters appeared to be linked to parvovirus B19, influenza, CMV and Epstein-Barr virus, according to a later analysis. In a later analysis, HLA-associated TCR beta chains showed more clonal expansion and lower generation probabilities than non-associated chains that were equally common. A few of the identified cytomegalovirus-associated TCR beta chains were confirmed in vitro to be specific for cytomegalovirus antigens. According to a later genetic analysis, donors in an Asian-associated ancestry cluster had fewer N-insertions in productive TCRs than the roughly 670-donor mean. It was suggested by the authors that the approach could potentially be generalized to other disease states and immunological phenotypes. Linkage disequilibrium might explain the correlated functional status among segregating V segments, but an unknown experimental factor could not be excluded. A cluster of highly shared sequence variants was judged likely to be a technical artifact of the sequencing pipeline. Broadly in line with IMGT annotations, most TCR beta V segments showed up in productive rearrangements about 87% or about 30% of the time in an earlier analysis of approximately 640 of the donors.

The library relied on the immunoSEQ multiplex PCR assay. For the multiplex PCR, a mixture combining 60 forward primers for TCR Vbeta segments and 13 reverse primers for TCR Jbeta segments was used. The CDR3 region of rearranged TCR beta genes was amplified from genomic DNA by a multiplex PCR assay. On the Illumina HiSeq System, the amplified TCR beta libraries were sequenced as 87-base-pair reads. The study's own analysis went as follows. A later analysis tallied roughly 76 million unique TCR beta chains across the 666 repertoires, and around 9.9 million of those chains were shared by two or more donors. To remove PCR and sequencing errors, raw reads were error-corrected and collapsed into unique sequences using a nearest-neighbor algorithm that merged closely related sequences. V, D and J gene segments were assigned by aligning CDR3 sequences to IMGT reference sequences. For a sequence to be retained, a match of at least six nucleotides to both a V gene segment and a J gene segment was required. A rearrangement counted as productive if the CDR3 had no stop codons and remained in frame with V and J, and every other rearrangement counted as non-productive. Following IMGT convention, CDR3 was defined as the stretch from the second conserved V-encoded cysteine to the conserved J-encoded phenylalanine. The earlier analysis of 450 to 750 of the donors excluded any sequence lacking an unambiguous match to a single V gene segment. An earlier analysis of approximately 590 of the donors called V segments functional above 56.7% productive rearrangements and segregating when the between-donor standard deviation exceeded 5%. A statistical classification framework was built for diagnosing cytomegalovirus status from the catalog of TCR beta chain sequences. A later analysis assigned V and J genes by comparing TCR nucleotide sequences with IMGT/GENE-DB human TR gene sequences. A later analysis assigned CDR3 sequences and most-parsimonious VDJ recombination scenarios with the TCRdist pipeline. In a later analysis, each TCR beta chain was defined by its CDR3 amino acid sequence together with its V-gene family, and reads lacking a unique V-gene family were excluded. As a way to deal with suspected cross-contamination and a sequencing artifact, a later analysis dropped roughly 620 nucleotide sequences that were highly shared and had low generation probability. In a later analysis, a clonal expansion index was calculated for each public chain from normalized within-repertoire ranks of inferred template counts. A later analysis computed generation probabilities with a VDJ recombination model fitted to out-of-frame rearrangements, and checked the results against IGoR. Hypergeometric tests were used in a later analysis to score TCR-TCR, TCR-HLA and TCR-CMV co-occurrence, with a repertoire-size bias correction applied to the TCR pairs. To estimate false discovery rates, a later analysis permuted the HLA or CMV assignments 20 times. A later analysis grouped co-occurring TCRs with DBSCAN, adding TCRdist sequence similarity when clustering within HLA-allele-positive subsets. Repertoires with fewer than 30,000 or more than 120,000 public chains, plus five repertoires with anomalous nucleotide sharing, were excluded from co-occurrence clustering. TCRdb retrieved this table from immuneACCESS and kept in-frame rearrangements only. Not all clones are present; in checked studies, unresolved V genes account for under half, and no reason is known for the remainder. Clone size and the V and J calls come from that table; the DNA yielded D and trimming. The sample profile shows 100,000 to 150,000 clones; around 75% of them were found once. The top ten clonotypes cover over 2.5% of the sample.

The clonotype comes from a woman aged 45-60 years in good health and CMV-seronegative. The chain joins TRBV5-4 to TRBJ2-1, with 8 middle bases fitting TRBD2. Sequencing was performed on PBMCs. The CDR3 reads CASSLTGLVFYNEQFF. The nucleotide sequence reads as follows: TGTGCCAGCAGCCTTACGGGACTAGTTTTCTACAATGAGCAGTTCTTC.